The 17 T cell receptor beta chains below were found in one sample sequenced in a study of blood T cell repertoires in COVID-19 (dated by TCRdb to the early 2020s). The library came from the immunoSEQ multiplex PCR assay. In its TCRdb copy, this immuneACCESS table keeps in-frame sequences only and misses some clones. Where compared with another copy, unresolved V genes explain less than half of these, and the others have no known cause. In all, the sample holds about 220,000 clones, and about 86% of those were seen once. Of the sample, roughly 3% is held by the ten largest clones. Material: peripheral blood. These receptor sequences come from a woman in her 30s who had recovered from COVID-19.

The chain has TRBV5-1 and TRBJ2-5; unclear D gene. This CDR3 is built from 13 residues. Per the germline V gene, CDR1 is SGHRS and CDR2 is YFSETQ. V lost 2 bases and J lost 1, with 6 bases in between. CDR3: CASSFEIQETQYF. CDR3 bases: TGCGCCAGCAGCTTCGAGATCCAAGAGACCCAGTACTTC.

This clone has just a few counts. The chain joins TRBV4-1 to TRBJ2-7; TRBD2 is a possible D gene (6 bases). CDR1 and CDR2 (germline): MGHRA, YSYEKL. The CDR3 covers 15 residues. V gave up 0 bases and J gave up 9 bases, with 18 bases separating them. The CDR3 bases are TGCGCCAGCAGCCAAGACCTCTTCCCGGACTATTGGCAGTACTTC. Protein: CASSQDLFPDYWQYF.

This chain uses TRBV9 with TRBJ2-2, with 7 bases identical to TRBD1. Germline-derived CDR1 and CDR2 are SGDLS and YYNGEE. CDR3 length: 14 amino acids. V shed 6 bases, J shed 4 bases, and the junction held 6 bases outside the gene matches. CDR3 sequence: CASNKGAGTGELFF. CDR3 coding DNA: TGTGCCAGCAACAAGGGGGCGGGCACCGGGGAGCTGTTTTTT.

In its sample, this clone was seen a few times. V is TRBV5-1 and J is TRBJ1-3; the match to TRBD1 covers 9 bases. The CDR3 runs 15 residues. The germline gives CDR1 SGHRS, CDR2 YFSETQ. J gave up 6 bases and V 4 bases, and 8 bases lay outside the gene matches. This CDR3 is CASSPGQGGENTIYF. CDR3 nucleotide sequence: TGCGCCAGCAGCCCGGGACAGGGAGGGGAAAACACCATATATTTT. The full variable domain, in which reference TRBV5-1 and TRBJ1-3 provide the parts outside the CDR3, is KAGVTQTPRYLIKTRGQQVTLSCSPISGHRSVSWYQQTPGQGLQFLFEYFSETQRNKGNFPGRFSGRQFSNSRSEMNVSTLELGDSALYLCASSPGQGGENTIYFGEGSWLTVV.

This chain links TRBV11-2 with TRBJ1-3, with D unclear. The CDR3 has 15 residues. With 0 bases removed from V and 2 bases from J, the gap between germline ends came to 8 bases. The germline CDR1 and CDR2 sequences are SGHAT and FQNNGV. In DNA form, the CDR3 reads TGTGCCAGCAGCTTAGAGACATTTGCTGGAAACACCATATATTTT. This translates into CASSLETFAGNTIYF.

The rearrangement uses TRBV3-1 (or the pseudogene TRBV3-2) and TRBJ1-3, with a tentative D call TRBD1 (6 bases). The V and J ends lost 0 bases and 0 bases respectively, with 15 bases between them. Germline V gives CDR1 LGHDT, CDR2 YNNKEL (reference sequence). The CDR3 totals 18 residues. In DNA, the CDR3 is TGTGCCAGCAGCCAAGATCCCCGACAGGCCCTCTCTGGAAACACCATATATTTT. Translation gives CASSQDPRQALSGNTIYF.

The chain combines TRBV4-2 with TRBJ2-7; TRBD2 matches at 9 bases. V shed 0 bases, J shed 5 bases, and the junction held 8 bases outside the gene matches. From germline, CDR1 is LGHNA and CDR2 YNFKEQ. The CDR3 covers 16 residues. The CDR3 DNA reads TGTGCCAGCAGCCAAGAAGGCGGGGGGGCGATAAACGAGCAGTACTTC. Its translation: CASSQEGGGAINEQYF.

The rearrangement uses TRBV6-5 and TRBJ2-5; D not certain. The CDR3 contains 11 residues. V was clipped by 7 bases and J by 4 bases, with 7 bases between them. Germline V gene lookup returns CDR1 MNHEY and CDR2 SVGAGI. CDR3 sequence reads: CASILLETQYF. The CDR3 region has the DNA TGTGCCAGCATATTGTTAGAGACCCAGTACTTC.

The chain combines TRBV10-3 with TRBJ1-4; 8 nucleotides match TRBD1. V was clipped by 8 bases and J by 5 bases; unmatched bases: 4. Germline CDR1 ENHRY, CDR2 SYGVKD. This CDR3 is 13 amino acids long. CDR3 sequence reads: CAIGTGQNEKLFF. CDR3 coding DNA: TGTGCCATCGGGACAGGCCAAAATGAAAAACTGTTTTTT.

The V gene is TRBV9, the J gene TRBJ2-7, with 7 bases lining up with TRBD1. The CDR3 runs 13 residues. The germline gives CDR1 SGDLS, CDR2 YYNGEE. V dropped 4 bases and J dropped 6; count of bases not matched to a gene: 7. The CDR3 sequence: CASSPRTGAEQYF. DNA of the CDR3: TGTGCCAGCAGCCCCAGGACAGGCGCCGAGCAGTACTTC.

The V gene is TRBV6-5, the J gene TRBJ1-2; D might be TRBD1 (5 bases). Germline values: CDR1 MNHEY, CDR2 SVGAGI. This CDR3 comprises 13 residues. Trimming stripped 3 bases from V and 6 bases from J, with 11 bases between. The CDR3 DNA reads as TGTGCCAGCAGTTATCGGGGGGGAGATGGCTACACCTTC. Amino acid sequence: CASSYRGGDGYTF.

The chain recombines TRBV6-6 with TRBJ1-5, with a weak D call TRBD1 (5 bases). CDR1 and CDR2 from the germline V gene are MNHNY and SVGAGI (reference sequence). The CDR3 has 13 residues. Trimming removed 9 bases from V and 5 bases from J, with 14 bases in between. DNA of the CDR3: TGTGCCAGTCCCATCGACAGTTATCAGCCCCAGCATTTT. Residues: CASPIDSYQPQHF.

This clone was observed a single time. The chain carries TRBV3-1 (or the pseudogene TRBV3-2) and TRBJ2-7; 7 nucleotides agree with TRBD1. The trim removed 1 base at V and 5 bases at J, leaving 11 bases unmatched. Germline V gene data show CDR1 as LGHDT and CDR2 as YNNKEL (reference sequence). The CDR3 totals 16 residues. The CDR3 spells CASSQGRWGQPDEQYF. Here the CDR3 DNA reads TGTGCCAGCAGCCAAGGCCGCTGGGGACAGCCCGACGAGCAGTACTTC.

This clone was detected only a few times. The chain couples TRBV9 to TRBJ2-5; 10 bases are shared with TRBD1. The CDR3 spans 17 residues. Germline V gene data show CDR1 as SGDLS and CDR2 as YYNGEE. Losses at the gene ends were 4 bases for V and 2 bases for J; bases not matched to a gene: 11. In DNA form, the CDR3 reads TGTGCCAGCAGCCCCAGGGTGAGACAGGGGGCACAAGAGACCCAGTACTTC. Protein sequence: CASSPRVRQGAQETQYF. The whole variable domain, remainder taken from reference TRBV9 and TRBJ2-5, is DSGVTQTPKHLITATGQRVTLRCSPRSGDLSVYWYQQSLDQGLQFLIQYYNGEERAKGNILERFSAQQFPDLHSELNLSSLELGDSALYFCASSPRVRQGAQETQYFGPGTRLLVL.

This clone came up a few times. The chain employs TRBV29-1 and TRBJ1-1; D is unresolved. Germline values: CDR1 SQVTM, CDR2 ANQGSEA. Trimming took off 3 bases at V and 1 base at J, with 9 bases between the two ends. This CDR3 is built from 13 residues. CDR3 nucleotide sequence: TGCAGCGTTGAGTCCGGGAGGAACACTGAAGCTTTCTTT. It translates to CSVESGRNTEAFF.

The chain joins TRBV19 to TRBJ1-6, with 7 bases lining up with TRBD1. The CDR3 consists of 15 residues. The germline CDR1 and CDR2 sequences are LNHDA and SQIVND (reference sequence). After removal of 5 bases from V and 10 bases from J, the junction contained 11 bases not matched to a gene. The CDR3 protein is CASSPIPGQASPLHF. The CDR3 DNA reads TGTGCCAGTAGTCCCATCCCCGGACAGGCCTCACCCCTCCACTTT.

The genes are TRBV27 and TRBJ2-1; D gene uncertain. The germline V gene has CDR1 MNHEY and CDR2 SMNVEV (reference sequence). Between the trimmed V and J ends, which lost 1 base and 4 bases, there was a span of 8 bases. The CDR3 runs 14 residues. The CDR3 spells CASSLYGSYNEQFF. The CDR3 nucleotides read TGTGCCAGCAGTTTATACGGGTCATACAATGAGCAGTTCTTC.